Listed below are T cell receptor beta chains from one sample, sequenced in a study of cytomegalovirus exposure and HLA in healthy donors. Assay: immunoSEQ multiplex PCR; the TCRdb copy retains only in-frame clones and omits some. The sample consists of roughly 100,000 clones, around 77% of them appearing once. The sample was PBMCs. Receptor source: a woman aged 40 to 49 in good health and CMV-seropositive. Both conserved end residues are part of each CDR3.

CDR3 protein	J gene	V gene
CASRTTSGYGYEQYF	TRBJ2-7	TRBV11-3
CASSPELWGRTYEQYF	NA	TRBV4-2
CASSTRTGPISGYTF	TRBJ1-2	TRBV7-8
CAISESKEAYNEQFF	TRBJ2-1	TRBV10-3
CASSSLQGGFYYEQYF	TRBJ2-7	TRBV28
CASRPGESSYNEQFF	TRBJ2-1	TRBV28
CASSDRAFDEKLFF	TRBJ1-4	TRBV6-6
CASSPGTAYSSGANVLTF	TRBJ2-6	TRBV28
CASSFSPFQGYTF	TRBJ1-2	TRBV27
CASSPPGLQQFF	TRBJ2-1	TRBV27
CASMRLSGRANEQYF	TRBJ2-7	TRBV7-2
CSVEARHRNTEAFF	TRBJ1-1	TRBV29-1
CASSSFPRDIGLPLTGELFF	TRBJ2-2	TRBV19
CASSQDLGQEGGYTF	TRBJ1-2	TRBV4-3
CAISGDRGGLRTEAFF	TRBJ1-1	TRBV10-3
CASSLAGGRSNYGYTF	TRBJ1-2	TRBV7-9
CASSLVAADNEQFF	TRBJ2-1	TRBV11-2
CASSLDAGGSYNEQFF	TRBJ2-1	TRBV7-2
CASSLNRRGEYSYEQYF	TRBJ2-7	TRBV28
CASRARGTSYEQYF	NA	TRBV28
CASSLDPGTRQYF	TRBJ2-3	TRBV11-2
CASSIYAGASTDTQYF	TRBJ2-3	TRBV19
CATLGEGTADTQYF	TRBJ2-3	TRBV10-3
CASSDAGRWGVEQFF	TRBJ2-1	TRBV6-1
CASSGQGGHYNEQFF	TRBJ2-1	TRBV27
CASSSRPSGPGELFF	TRBJ2-2	TRBV5-4
CASSLAAFSDHEQYF	TRBJ2-7	TRBV5-4
CASTLGQFEMNTEAFF	TRBJ1-1	TRBV11-2